This TCR beta chain comes out of a study of T cell responses to AZD1222 COVID-19 vaccine. The study, taken as a whole, reports: Spike-specific TCR breadth and depth both grew after two AZD1222 doses.

This CDR3 has 13 residues. The V segment lost 4 bases and the J segment 4 bases; nucleotides outside the gene matches: 3. Germline CDR1 SGHVS, CDR2 FQNEAQ. Method: immunoSEQ multiplex PCR; TCRdb's copy keeps in-frame clones and lacks some. The data contain some 160,000 clones, 85% to 95% of them singletons. About this clone: Its target is not known.

This clonotype was sampled from an adult in good health. The sample in question was peripheral blood, obtained on day 0 of AZD1222 vaccination. The chain couples TRBV7-8 to TRBJ1-2, with 7 bases lining up with TRBD1. The CDR3, as DNA: TGTGCCAGCAGCTCGGGACAGATCTATGGCTACACCTTC. Its translation: CASSSGQIYGYTF. Variable domain in full (rest from reference TRBV7-8 and TRBJ1-2): GAGVSQSPRYKVAKRGQDVALRCDPISGHVSLFWYQQALGQGPEFLTYFQNEAQLDKSGLPSDRFFAERPEGSVSTLKIQRTQQEDSAVYLCASSSGQIYGYTFGSGTRLTVV.